Listed below are T cell receptor beta chains from one sample, sequenced in a study of control samples from healthy donors and cancer patients. Profiled with immunoSEQ multiplex PCR; TCRdb holds only in-frame clones, not every one. The sample yields about 170,000 clones, 80% to 95% seen once. Sequencing used blood. The receptors were sampled from a woman aged 60-75 years in good health. Each CDR3 is given with its conserved first and last residue. D genes are given only for firm matches. The listing skips clone size in some rows; elsewhere it reads once, few, many or a size class.

clone size,D gene,J gene,CDR3 length,V gene,CDR3 DNA,CDR3 protein
few,NA,TRBJ1-1,15,TRBV11-2,TGTGCCAGCAGCTCCCGGACAGCAATGAACACTGAAGCTTTCTTT,CASSSRTAMNTEAFF
NA,NA,TRBJ1-2,12,TRBV6-2/TRBV6-3,TGTGCCAGCAGTTACTCGAAGGCGGCAGGCTCCTTC,CASSYSKAAGSF
NA,TRBD1,TRBJ2-6,19,TRBV7-2,TGTGCCAGCAGCCCCCGGTACAGGGGAACCTCCTCTGGGGCCAACGTCCTGACTTTC,CASSPRYRGTSSGANVLTF
NA,NA,TRBJ2-3,15,TRBV5-1,TGCGCCAGCACCCAATTGCCTGAAGTCACAGATACGCAGTATTTT,CASTQLPEVTDTQYF
NA,NA,TRBJ1-2,13,TRBV9,TGTGCCAGCAGCGTAGTCCCAAACTATGGCTACACCTTC,CASSVVPNYGYTF
NA,TRBD1,TRBJ1-4,16,TRBV7-2,TGTGCCAGCAGCCGGACGACAGGGTGGACTAATGAAAAACTGTTTTTT,CASSRTTGWTNEKLFF
NA,TRBD2,TRBJ2-3,14,TRBV25-1,TGTGCCAGCAGGGCTAGCGGACGCACAGATACGCAGTATTTT,CASRASGRTDTQYF
NA,TRBD1,TRBJ2-5,13,TRBV9,TGTGCCAGCAGCCCGGACAGGGCAGAGACCCAGTACTTC,CASSPDRAETQYF
once,NA,TRBJ1-1,13,TRBV6-2/TRBV6-3,TGTGCCAGCAGCAAAGACAGTAGCACTGAAGCTTTCTTT,CASSKDSSTEAFF
NA,TRBD2,TRBJ2-3,15,TRBV9,TGTGCCAGCGCCCGCGGGGGAGAATACACAGATACGCAGTATTTT,CASARGGEYTDTQYF
NA,TRBD2,TRBJ2-3,17,TRBV4-3,TGCGCCAGCAGCCTGCGGACTAGCGGAATTTTCACAGATACGCAGTATTTT,CASSLRTSGIFTDTQYF
NA,TRBD1,TRBJ2-1,17,TRBV12-5,TGTGCTAGTGGTTGGGGGACAGGGCAGGACGGCTCCAATGAGCAGTTCTTC,CASGWGTGQDGSNEQFF
NA,NA,TRBJ1-1,13,TRBV9,TGTGCCAGCAGCCTAGACAGTAACACTGAAGCTTTCTTT,CASSLDSNTEAFF
NA,TRBD1,TRBJ1-1,15,TRBV10-3,TGTGCCATCAGTAACTGGGACAGGGGTAACACTGAAGCTTTCTTT,CAISNWDRGNTEAFF
NA,TRBD2,TRBJ2-5,15,TRBV24-1,TGTGCCACCAGTGATAGCAGGCCGGGGGGAGAGACCCAGTACTTC,CATSDSRPGGETQYF
NA,TRBD1,TRBJ1-6,15,TRBV10-3,TGTGCCATCAGTCCGACAGGGGGCGATAATTCACCCCTCCACTTT,CAISPTGGDNSPLHF
once,NA,TRBJ1-6,12,TRBV18,TGTGCCAGCTCGAATTATAATTCACCCCTCCACTTT,CASSNYNSPLHF
NA,NA,TRBJ2-1,17,TRBV29-1,TGCAGCGTTGAAAACCCCAAGGCAGTGAGCTCCTACAATGAGCAGTTCTTC,CSVENPKAVSSYNEQFF
NA,TRBD1,TRBJ2-3,15,TRBV24-1,TGTGCCACCAGTATAGACAGGGACGGCACAGATACGCAGTATTTT,CATSIDRDGTDTQYF
NA,NA,TRBJ1-5,15,TRBV30,TGTGCCTGGAGTGTACCTGGGTCCAACAATCAGCCCCAGCATTTT,CAWSVPGSNNQPQHF
once,NA,TRBJ2-7,16,TRBV6-2/TRBV6-3,TGTGCCAGCAGTTACTCGAGTATGACAGGGAGGGGTTTGCAGTACTTC,CASSYSSMTGRGLQYF
NA,TRBD1,TRBJ1-4,15,TRBV7-9,TGTGCCAGCAGCTTAGCGGGGACAGGGCTTGAAAAACTGTTTTTT,CASSLAGTGLEKLFF
NA,NA,TRBJ1-2,13,TRBV25-1,TGTGCCAGCAGCCCCGGGGGCAGCTATGGCTACACCTTC,CASSPGGSYGYTF
NA,TRBD1,TRBJ2-7,13,TRBV6-6,TGTGCCAGCAGCAGGACAGGGTTTGACGAGCAGTACTTC,CASSRTGFDEQYF
NA,NA,TRBJ1-3,15,TRBV7-2,TGTGCCAGCAGCTTAAGGGTTAGGGCTGGAAACACCATATATTTT,CASSLRVRAGNTIYF
NA,NA,TRBJ1-1,16,TRBV7-9,TGTGCCAGCAGCATCTTCCAGGGCCCCGGTTTGGCTGAAGCTTTCTTT,CASSIFQGPGLAEAFF
NA,TRBD1,TRBJ2-5,14,TRBV19,TGTGCCAGTAGTATTGGGACAGGGAAAGAGACCCAGTACTTC,CASSIGTGKETQYF
few,NA,TRBJ1-1,16,TRBV7-6,TGTGCCAGCAGCTTACGGTCGGCAGGGGATAGCACTGAAGCTTTCTTT,CASSLRSAGDSTEAFF
once,NA,TRBJ1-6,14,TRBV6-5,TGTGCCAGCAGTTTATCCGGGATTAATTCACCCCTCCACTTT,CASSLSGINSPLHF
few,NA,TRBJ1-6,12,TRBV10-3,TGTGCCGCCTCAGGGACCAATTCACCCCTCCACTTT,CAASGTNSPLHF
NA,NA,TRBJ1-1,15,TRBV9,TGTGCCAGCAGCGTATCTGAGGGGGAGAGCACTGAAGCTTTCTTT,CASSVSEGESTEAFF
once,NA,TRBJ1-3,16,TRBV15,TGTGCCACCAGCAGAGATGTTCGACAGTCTGGAAACACCATATATTTT,CATSRDVRQSGNTIYF
NA,TRBD1,TRBJ2-5,14,TRBV9,TGTGCCAGCAACCTAGGACAGGGGAGGGAGACCCAGTACTTC,CASNLGQGRETQYF
few,NA,TRBJ1-1,12,TRBV5-1,TGCGCCAGCAGTGTGGGAAACACTGAAGCTTTCTTT,CASSVGNTEAFF
NA,NA,TRBJ2-2,15,TRBV28,TGTGCCAGCAGCCCCGCCGGACAGAACACCGGGGAGCTGTTTTTT,CASSPAGQNTGELFF
once,NA,TRBJ2-6,17,TRBV9,TGTGCCAGCAGCGCGTCAGGGGGGACCTCTGGGGCCAACGTCCTGACTTTC,CASSASGGTSGANVLTF
NA,TRBD1,TRBJ1-6,17,TRBV9,TGTGCCAGCAGCGTAGACGCAGGGGGTACCTATAATTCACCCCTCCACTTT,CASSVDAGGTYNSPLHF
once,NA,TRBJ1-3,12,TRBV9,TGTGCCAGCAGCGTCGGGGGAAACACCATATATTTT,CASSVGGNTIYF
NA,TRBD1,TRBJ1-6,14,TRBV28,TGTGCCAGCATTCCTGGACAGGGAGAATCACCCCTCCACTTT,CASIPGQGESPLHF
NA,TRBD1,TRBJ1-1,13,TRBV3-1/TRBV3-2,TGTGCCAGCAGCCGGATTCAGGGGGCGGGAGCTTTCTTT,CASSRIQGAGAFF
NA,NA,TRBJ1-4,17,TRBV19,TGTGCCAGTAGTATCGCCCAGTGGGCAGAATCAAGAGGAAAACTGTTTTTT,CASSIAQWAESRGKLFF
NA,NA,TRBJ1-5,16,TRBV7-2,TGTGCCAGCAGCTTAGCGGGTAGTTATAGCAATCAGCCCCAGCATTTT,CASSLAGSYSNQPQHF
NA,NA,TRBJ1-6,15,TRBV4-3,TGCGCCAGCAGCCAAGAGAAGGGGAATAATTCACCCCTCCACTTT,CASSQEKGNNSPLHF
NA,NA,TRBJ1-1,16,TRBV14,TGTGCCAGCAGCCAACTAAAGACTAAGTCGAACACTGAAGCTTTCTTT,CASSQLKTKSNTEAFF
NA,TRBD1,TRBJ1-6,15,TRBV3-1/TRBV3-2,TGTGCCAGCAGCCCCCCGGGGACAGCGCAATCACCCCTCCACTTT,CASSPPGTAQSPLHF
NA,NA,TRBJ1-6,15,TRBV27,TGTGCCAGCAGTTTCGGGGGGTCCTATAATTCACCCCTCCACTTT,CASSFGGSYNSPLHF
once,NA,TRBJ2-2,12,TRBV6-5,TGTGCCAGCATTTATGACACCGGGGAGCTGTTTTTT,CASIYDTGELFF
NA,TRBD1,TRBJ2-7,15,TRBV7-8,TGTGCCAGCAGCTTAGAGGGACAGGGCCTTTACGAGCAGTACTTC,CASSLEGQGLYEQYF
NA,TRBD2,TRBJ2-2,18,TRBV18,TGTGCCAGCTCACCCACACCCCCTCGGGGGGGAGGCACCGGGGAGCTGTTTTTT,CASSPTPPRGGGTGELFF
NA,NA,TRBJ1-1,13,TRBV5-4,TGTGCCAGCAGCTCCATCCAGAACACTGAAGCTTTCTTT,CASSSIQNTEAFF
NA,NA,TRBJ2-7,16,TRBV21-1,TGTGCCAGCAGCAGGAATCGGGCGAAGGTAGTCTACGAGCAGTACTTC,CASSRNRAKVVYEQYF
NA,NA,TRBJ1-4,16,TRBV10-3,TGTGCCATCAGTGACCACGAGGGGGGGGCGGGAGAAAAACTGTTTTTT,CAISDHEGGAGEKLFF
NA,NA,TRBJ2-2,15,TRBV10-1,TGCGCCAGCAGTGATTTTCCCCCCCGAGCTGGGGAGCTGTTTTTT,CASSDFPPRAGELFF
NA,NA,TRBJ1-6,14,TRBV30,TGTGCCTGGAGTGTCTCGGGCCGAGGTTCACCCCTCCACTTT,CAWSVSGRGSPLHF
NA,NA,TRBJ2-7,14,TRBV5-6,TGTGCCAGCAGCACCGGACTATACTCCTACGAGCAGTACTTC,CASSTGLYSYEQYF